This paragraph covers one T cell receptor (beta chain) sequence. Compared with germline, one end of the junction differs, possibly owing to a read error. The CDR3 is 13 residues long. From germline, CDR1 is MNHEY and CDR2 SVGAGI. Unsorted bulk tissue of roughly 19-30 mg yielded co-extracted RNA and DNA. Patients had chronic HBV infection and were treatment-naive. This entry comes from a study of tumor-infiltrating lymphocytes in primary liver carcinoma. About the research overall: Maximum tumor diameters ranged from about 4.2 to 11 cm, stage T1-T3 N0M0.

Starting material of 500 ng total RNA yielded TCR beta cDNA via a constant-region primer. Modified slightly, ARM-PCR produced TCR beta libraries over three nested multiplex PCR rounds. Both of the initial two PCR rounds ran for roughly 10 cycles and employed TRBV1-TRBV30 forward primers alongside a C-beta reverse primer. Each CDR3 protein gets one entry after TCRdb re-called the multiplex PCR reads with MiXCR. The data show about 120,000 distinct CDR3 sequences, around 70% seen once. The specimen sequenced was tumor-adjacent normal liver tissue. This TCR derives from a woman in her sixties or seventies with primary liver carcinoma and hepatitis B virus infection. The V call is TRBV6-5, the J call TRBJ2-5, with D possibly being TRBD1 (6 bases). The CDR3 sequence is CTSRGWWLETQYF. The CDR3 nucleotides read TGTACCAGCAGGGGCTGGTGGTTGGAGACCCAGTACTTC.